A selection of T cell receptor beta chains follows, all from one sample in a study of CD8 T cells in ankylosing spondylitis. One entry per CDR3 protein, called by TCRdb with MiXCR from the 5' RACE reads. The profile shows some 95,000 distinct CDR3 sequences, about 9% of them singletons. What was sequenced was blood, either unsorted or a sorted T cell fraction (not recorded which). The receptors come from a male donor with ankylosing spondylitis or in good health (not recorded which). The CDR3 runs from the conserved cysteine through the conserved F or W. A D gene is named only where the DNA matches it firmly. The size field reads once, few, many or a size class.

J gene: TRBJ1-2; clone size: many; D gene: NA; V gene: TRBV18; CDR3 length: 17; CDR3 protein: CASSFNGQTIANYGYTF; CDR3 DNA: TGTGCCAGCTCATTCAACGGACAAACGATAGCTAACTATGGCTACACCTTC
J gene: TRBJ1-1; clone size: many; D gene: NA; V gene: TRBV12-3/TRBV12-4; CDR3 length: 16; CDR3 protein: CASSPLFGLMNTEAFF; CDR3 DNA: TGTGCCAGCAGTCCACTCTTTGGCCTAATGAACACTGAAGCTTTCTTT
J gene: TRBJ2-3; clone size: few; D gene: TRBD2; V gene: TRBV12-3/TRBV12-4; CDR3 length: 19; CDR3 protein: CTSSYAPGLAGGRSDTQYF; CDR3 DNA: TGTACCAGCAGTTACGCCCCGGGACTAGCGGGGGGACGGTCAGATACGCAGTATTTT
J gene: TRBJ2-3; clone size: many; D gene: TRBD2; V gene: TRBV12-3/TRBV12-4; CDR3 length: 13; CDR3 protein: CASRAGTRDTQYF; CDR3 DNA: TGTGCCAGCAGGGCCGGGACTAGAGATACGCAGTATTTT
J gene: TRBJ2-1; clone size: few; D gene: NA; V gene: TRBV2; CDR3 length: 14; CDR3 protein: CASTKGTRGNEQFF; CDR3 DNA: TGTGCCAGCACCAAGGGGACCCGAGGGAATGAGCAGTTCTTC
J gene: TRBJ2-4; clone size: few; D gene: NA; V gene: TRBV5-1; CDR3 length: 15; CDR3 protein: CASSLEGDPKNIQYF; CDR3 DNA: TGCGCCAGCAGCTTGGAAGGGGACCCTAAAAACATTCAGTACTTC
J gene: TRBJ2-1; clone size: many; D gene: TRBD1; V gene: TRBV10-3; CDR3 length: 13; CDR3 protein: CAIADGQVNEQFF; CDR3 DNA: TGTGCCATCGCCGATGGACAGGTCAATGAGCAGTTCTTC
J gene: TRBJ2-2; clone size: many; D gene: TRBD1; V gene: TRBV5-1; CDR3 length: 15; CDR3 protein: CASRLWTGDTGELFF; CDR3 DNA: TGCGCCAGCAGACTGTGGACAGGGGACACCGGGGAGCTGTTTTTT
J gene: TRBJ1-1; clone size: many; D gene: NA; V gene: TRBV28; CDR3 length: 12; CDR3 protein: CASSLQGLEAFF; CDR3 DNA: TGTGCCAGCAGTTTACAAGGGCTTGAAGCTTTCTTT
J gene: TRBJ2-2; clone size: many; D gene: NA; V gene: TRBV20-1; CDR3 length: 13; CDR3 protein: CSASHTQGGELFF; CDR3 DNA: TGCAGTGCTAGTCACACCCAAGGCGGGGAGCTGTTTTTT